Reported below is one TCR beta chain. The data stem from a study of CD8 T cells in Susac syndrome. In blood CD8+ and CD4+ T cells, TCR beta underwent sequencing. Negative isolation was used for CD8+ and CD4+ T cells and FACS enrichment for TEMRA cells. Reverse transcription used 0.5 to 1 ug RNA and random hexamers. TCRdb ran MiXCR on the immunoSEQ multiplex PCR reads and lists one entry per CDR3 protein. The data hold about 190,000 distinct CDR3 sequences, with 85% to 95% observed a single time. CDR1 LGHNA and CDR2 YSLEER come from the germline V gene. The CDR3 is made up of 16 amino acids. The V gene end was trimmed by 6 bases and the J gene end by 4 bases; junction bases not matched to a gene: 10.

J is TRBJ2-1 and V is TRBV4-3; 9 nucleotides match TRBD2. This receptor was obtained from a human donor in good health. The sample taken for sequencing was CD4+ T cells from PBMCs. The CDR3 nucleotides read TGCGCCAGCAGTCGATGGCGGGGGGGCCCTTACAATGAGCAGTTCTTC. It encodes CASSRWRGGPYNEQFF.